The clone carrying this T cell receptor beta chain was counted many times. The target antigen is unknown. Germline-derived CDR1 and CDR2 are SNHLY and FYNNEI. The CDR3 extends over 12 amino acids. Trimming shortened V by 5 bases and J by 4 bases, and 8 bases separated the two germline ends. The library tagged each cDNA molecule with unique molecular identifiers. MiXCR, run by TCRdb on the RACE reads, gives a single entry per CDR3 protein. This table has over 70,000 distinct CDR3 sequences, around a tenth appearing once. This specimen belongs to a study of human T cells and chemical hapten exposure. Study findings and constraints: The donor cohort had alopecia, so its immune response may not match that of healthy people.

Time point meaning: patch test 2, 6 weeks after DPC sensitization. Specified treatment: therapeutic diphenylcyclopropenone sensitization with weekly scalp DPC. At patch-test visits, sampling came before the patch test. The V call is TRBV2, the J call TRBJ2-5; D ambiguous. The source material was whole blood, sampled in connection with sensitization to the hapten diphenylcyclopropenone (DPC). The receptor was isolated from a man aged 18 to 30 with alopecia areata. Some clones in this sample may be carry-over from other donors' samples. The CDR3 sequence is CASSSNRETQYF. The DNA of the CDR3 is TGTGCCAGCAGTAGTAACAGAGAGACCCAGTACTTC.